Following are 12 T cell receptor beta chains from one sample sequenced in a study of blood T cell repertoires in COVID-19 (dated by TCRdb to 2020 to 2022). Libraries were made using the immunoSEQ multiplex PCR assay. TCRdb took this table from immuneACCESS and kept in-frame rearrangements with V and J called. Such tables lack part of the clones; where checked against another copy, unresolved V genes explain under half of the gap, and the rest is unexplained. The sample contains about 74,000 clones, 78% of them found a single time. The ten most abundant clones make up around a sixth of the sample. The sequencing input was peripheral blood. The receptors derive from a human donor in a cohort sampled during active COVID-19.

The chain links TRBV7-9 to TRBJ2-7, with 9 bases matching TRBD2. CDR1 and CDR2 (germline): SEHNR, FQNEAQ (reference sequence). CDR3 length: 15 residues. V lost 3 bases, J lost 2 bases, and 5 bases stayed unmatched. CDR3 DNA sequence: TGTGCCAGCAGCTTTTGGACTAGCGTCACCTACGAGCAGTACTTC. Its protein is CASSFWTSVTYEQYF.

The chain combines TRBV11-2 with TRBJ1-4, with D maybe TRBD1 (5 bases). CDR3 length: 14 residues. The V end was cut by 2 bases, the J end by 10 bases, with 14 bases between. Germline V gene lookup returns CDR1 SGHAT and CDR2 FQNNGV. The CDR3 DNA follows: TGTGCCAGCAGCTTACGGCAGATCCAGGGAAAACTGTTTTTT. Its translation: CASSLRQIQGKLFF.

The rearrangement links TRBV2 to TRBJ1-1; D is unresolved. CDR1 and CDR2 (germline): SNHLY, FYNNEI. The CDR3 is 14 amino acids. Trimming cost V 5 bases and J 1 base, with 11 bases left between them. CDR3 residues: CASSQQQKNTEAFF. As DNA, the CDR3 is TGTGCCAGCAGTCAACAGCAAAAGAACACTGAAGCTTTCTTT.

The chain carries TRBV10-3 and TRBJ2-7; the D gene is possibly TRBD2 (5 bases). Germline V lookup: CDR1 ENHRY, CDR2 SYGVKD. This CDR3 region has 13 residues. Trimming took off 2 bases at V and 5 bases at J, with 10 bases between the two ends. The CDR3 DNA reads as TGTGCCATCAGTGAGGAGGGAAGGAACGAGCAGTACTTC. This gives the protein CAISEEGRNEQYF.

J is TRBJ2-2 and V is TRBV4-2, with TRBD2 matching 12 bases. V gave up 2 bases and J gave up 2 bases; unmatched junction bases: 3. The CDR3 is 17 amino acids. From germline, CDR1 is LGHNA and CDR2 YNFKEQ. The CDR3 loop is CASSQSTSGGNTGELFF. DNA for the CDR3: TGTGCCAGCAGCCAATCGACTAGCGGGGGAAACACCGGGGAGCTGTTTTTT.

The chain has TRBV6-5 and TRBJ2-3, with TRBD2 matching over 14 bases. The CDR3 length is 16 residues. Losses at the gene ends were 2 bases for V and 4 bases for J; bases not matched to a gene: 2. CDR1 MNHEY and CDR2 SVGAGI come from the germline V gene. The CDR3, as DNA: TGTGCCAGCAGTTACGGACTAGCGGGAGGCCCAGATACGCAGTATTTT. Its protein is CASSYGLAGGPDTQYF.

The DNA of the CDR3 is TGTGCCAGCAGTGAAGGTGTATCGGGAAACACCATATATTTT. Protein: CASSEGVSGNTIYF. The V call is TRBV6-1, the J call TRBJ1-3; D is undetermined. This CDR3 is 14 amino acids long. The V gene lost 1 base and the J gene lost 4 bases, with 8 bases spanning the gap. Germline V gene data show CDR1 as MNHNS and CDR2 as SASEGT.

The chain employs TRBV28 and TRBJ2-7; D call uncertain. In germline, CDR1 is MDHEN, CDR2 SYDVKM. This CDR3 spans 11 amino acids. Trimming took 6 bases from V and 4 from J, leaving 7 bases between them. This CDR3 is CASRGYYEQYF. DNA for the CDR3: TGTGCCAGCAGGGGCTATTACGAGCAGTACTTC.

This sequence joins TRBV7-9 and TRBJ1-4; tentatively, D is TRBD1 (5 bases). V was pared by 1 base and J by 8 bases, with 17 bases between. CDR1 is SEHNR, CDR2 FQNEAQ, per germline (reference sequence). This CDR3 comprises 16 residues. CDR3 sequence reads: CASSLVSGGFREKLFF. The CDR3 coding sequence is TGTGCCAGCAGCTTAGTGTCGGGGGGATTTAGGGAAAAACTGTTTTTT. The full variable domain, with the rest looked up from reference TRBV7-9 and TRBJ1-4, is DTGVSQNPRHKITKRGQNVTFRCDPISEHNRLYWYRQTLGQGPEFLTYFQNEAQLEKSRLLSDRFSAERPKGSFSTLEIQRTEQGDSAMYLCASSLVSGGFREKLFFGSGTQLSVL.

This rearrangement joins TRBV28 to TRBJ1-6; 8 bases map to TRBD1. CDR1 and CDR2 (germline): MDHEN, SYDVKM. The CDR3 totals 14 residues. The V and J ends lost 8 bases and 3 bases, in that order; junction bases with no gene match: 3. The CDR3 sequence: CASGGQGYNSPLHF. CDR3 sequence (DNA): TGTGCCAGCGGCGGACAGGGCTATAATTCACCCCTCCACTTT.

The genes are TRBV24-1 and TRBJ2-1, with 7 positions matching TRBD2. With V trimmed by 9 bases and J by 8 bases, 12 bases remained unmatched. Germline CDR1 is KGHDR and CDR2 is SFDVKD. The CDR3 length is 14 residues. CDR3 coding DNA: TGTGCCACCCAGCCCCAGCGGGATTTCGATGAGCAGTTCTTC. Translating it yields CATQPQRDFDEQFF.

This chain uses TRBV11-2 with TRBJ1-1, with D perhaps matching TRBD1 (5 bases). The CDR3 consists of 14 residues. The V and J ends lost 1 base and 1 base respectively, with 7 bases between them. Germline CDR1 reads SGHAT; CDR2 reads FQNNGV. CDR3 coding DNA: TGTGCCAGCAGCTTAGCCGGGGGGAACACTGAAGCTTTCTTT. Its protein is CASSLAGGNTEAFF.